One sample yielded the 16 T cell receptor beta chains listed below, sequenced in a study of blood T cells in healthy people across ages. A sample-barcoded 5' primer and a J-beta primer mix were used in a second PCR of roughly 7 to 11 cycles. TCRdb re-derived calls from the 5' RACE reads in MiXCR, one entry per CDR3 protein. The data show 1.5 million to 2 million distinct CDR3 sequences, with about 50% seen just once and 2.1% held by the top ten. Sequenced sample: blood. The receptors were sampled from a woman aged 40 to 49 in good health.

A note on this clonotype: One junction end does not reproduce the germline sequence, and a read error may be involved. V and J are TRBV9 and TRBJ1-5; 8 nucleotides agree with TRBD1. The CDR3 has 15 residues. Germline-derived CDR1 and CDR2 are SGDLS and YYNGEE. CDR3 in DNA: TGTGCCGGCAGCCCCTCAGGGGGCATAAATCAGCCCCAGCATTTT. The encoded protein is CAGSPSGGINQPQHF.

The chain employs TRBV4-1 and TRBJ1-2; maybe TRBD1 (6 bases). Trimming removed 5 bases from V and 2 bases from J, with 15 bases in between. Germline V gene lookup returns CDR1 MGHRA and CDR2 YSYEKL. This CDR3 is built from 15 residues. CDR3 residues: CASSSQGIGNYGYTF. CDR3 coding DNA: TGCGCCAGCAGCTCACAGGGTATAGGGAACTATGGCTACACCTTC.

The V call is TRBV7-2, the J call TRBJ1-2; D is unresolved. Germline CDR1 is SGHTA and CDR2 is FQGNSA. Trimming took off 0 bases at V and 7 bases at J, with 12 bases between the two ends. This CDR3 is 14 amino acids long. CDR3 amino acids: CASSLANAAGGYTF. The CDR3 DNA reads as TGTGCCAGCAGCTTAGCGAACGCGGCCGGTGGCTACACCTTC.

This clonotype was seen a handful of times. The CDR3 loop is CSARDTTGFSNQPQHF. Here the CDR3 DNA reads TGCAGTGCTAGAGACACGACAGGTTTTAGCAATCAGCCCCAGCATTTT. V is TRBV20-1 and J is TRBJ1-5; perhaps TRBD1 as D (6 bases). The CDR3 contains 16 residues. In germline, CDR1 is DFQATT, CDR2 SNEGSKA (reference sequence). V was pared by 0 bases and J by 0 bases, with 12 bases between.

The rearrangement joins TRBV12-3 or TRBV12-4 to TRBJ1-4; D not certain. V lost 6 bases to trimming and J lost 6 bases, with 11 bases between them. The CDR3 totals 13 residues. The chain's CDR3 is CASSIRAYEKLFF. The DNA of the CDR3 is TGTGCCAGCAGCATTCGTGCCTATGAAAAACTGTTTTTT.

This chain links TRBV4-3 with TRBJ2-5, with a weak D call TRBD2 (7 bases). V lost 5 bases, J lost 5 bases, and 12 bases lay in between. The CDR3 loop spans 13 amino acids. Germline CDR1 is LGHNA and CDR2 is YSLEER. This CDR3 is CASSGGAWETQYF. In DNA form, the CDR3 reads TGCGCCAGCAGCGGGGGGGCCTGGGAGACCCAGTACTTC.

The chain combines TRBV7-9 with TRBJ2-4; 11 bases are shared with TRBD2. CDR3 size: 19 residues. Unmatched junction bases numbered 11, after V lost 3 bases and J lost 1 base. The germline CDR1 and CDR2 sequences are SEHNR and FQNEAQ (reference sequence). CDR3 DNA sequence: TGTGCCAGCAGCTTGGTCCTAGCGGGGGGCGCTCTGGCCAAAAACATTCAGTACTTC. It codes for CASSLVLAGGALAKNIQYF.

The CDR3 is CASSRGTGGVVGNQPQHF. In DNA form, the CDR3 reads TGTGCCAGCAGTCGAGGGACAGGTGGAGTAGTTGGCAATCAGCCCCAGCATTTT. This chain connects TRBV28 to TRBJ1-5; TRBD1 aligns across 8 bases. This CDR3 region has 18 residues. V lost 5 bases and J lost 2; bases outside the gene matches: 14. Germline CDR1 and CDR2: MDHEN and SYDVKM.

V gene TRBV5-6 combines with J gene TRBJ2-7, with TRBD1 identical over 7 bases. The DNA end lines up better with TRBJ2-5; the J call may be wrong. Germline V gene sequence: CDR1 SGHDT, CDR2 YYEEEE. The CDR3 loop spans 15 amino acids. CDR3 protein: CASSASTGLRETQYF. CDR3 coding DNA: TGTGCCAGCAGCGCCTCGACAGGGCTCCGAGAGACCCAGTACTTC.

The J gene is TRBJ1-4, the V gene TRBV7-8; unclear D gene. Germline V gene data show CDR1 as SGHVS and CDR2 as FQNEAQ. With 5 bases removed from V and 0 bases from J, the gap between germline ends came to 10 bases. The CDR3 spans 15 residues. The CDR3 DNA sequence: TGTGCCAGCAGCCCAAGGGATTCAACTAATGAAAAACTGTTTTTT. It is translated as CASSPRDSTNEKLFF.

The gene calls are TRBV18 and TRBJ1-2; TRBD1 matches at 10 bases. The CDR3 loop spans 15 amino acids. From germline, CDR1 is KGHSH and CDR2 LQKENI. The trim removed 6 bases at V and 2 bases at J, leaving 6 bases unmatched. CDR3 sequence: CASSPGQGMNYGYTF. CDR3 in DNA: TGTGCCAGCTCCCCGGGACAGGGGATGAACTATGGCTACACCTTC.

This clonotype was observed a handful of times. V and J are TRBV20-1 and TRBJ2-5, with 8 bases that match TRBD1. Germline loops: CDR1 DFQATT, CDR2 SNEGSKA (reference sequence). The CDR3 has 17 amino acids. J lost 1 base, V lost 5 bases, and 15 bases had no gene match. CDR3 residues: CSAPPVDTGGSQETQYF. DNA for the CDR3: TGCAGTGCTCCCCCCGTCGATACAGGGGGTAGCCAAGAGACCCAGTACTTC.

Here the CDR3 DNA reads TGCAGTGCTAGAGACAGGTACATCTACACAGATACGCAGTATTTT. Encoded protein: CSARDRYIYTDTQYF. The chain carries TRBV20-1 and TRBJ2-3; D gene unclear. The CDR3 spans 15 residues. Germline V CDR1 and CDR2: DFQATT, SNEGSKA (reference sequence). The V end was cut by 0 bases, the J end by 2 bases, with 12 bases between.

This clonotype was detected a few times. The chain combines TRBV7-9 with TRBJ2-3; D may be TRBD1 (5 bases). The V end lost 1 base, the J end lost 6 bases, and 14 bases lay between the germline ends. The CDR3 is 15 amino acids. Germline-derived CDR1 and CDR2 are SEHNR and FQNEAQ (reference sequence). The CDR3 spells CASSLGVRQSDTQYF. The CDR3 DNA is TGTGCCAGCAGCTTAGGGGTGCGACAGTCGGATACGCAGTATTTT.

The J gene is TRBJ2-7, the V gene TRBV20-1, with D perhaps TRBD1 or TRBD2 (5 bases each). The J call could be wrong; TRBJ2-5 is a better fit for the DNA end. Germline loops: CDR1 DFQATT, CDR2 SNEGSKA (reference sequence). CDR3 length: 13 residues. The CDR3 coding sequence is TGCAGTGCTACCGGGGACGGCGGGGAGACCCAGTACTTC. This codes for CSATGDGGETQYF.

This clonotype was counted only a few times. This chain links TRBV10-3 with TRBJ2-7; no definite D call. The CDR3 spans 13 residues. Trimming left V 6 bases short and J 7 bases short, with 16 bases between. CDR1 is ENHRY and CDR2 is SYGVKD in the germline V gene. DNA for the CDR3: TGTGCCATCAGGGACGGAGAATCCAATGAGCAGTACTTC. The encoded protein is CAIRDGESNEQYF.